The source of this T cell receptor (beta chain) is a study of blood T cell repertoires in COVID-19 (dated by TCRdb to the early 2020s). A note on the overall study: Samples covering the acute and convalescent phases of COVID-19 were provided by collaborators in the United States, Italy and Spain. The material from the prospective study consisted of cDNA or gDNA derived from T cells, B-cell-depleted T cells, or PBMCs. The dataset comprised deeply sampled blood TCRbeta repertoires from subjects exposed to, actively infected with, or recovered from COVID-19. The repertoires were released in a freely available public database intended as a resource for research on the immune response to SARS-CoV-2. Samples came from the ongoing ImmuneRACE study (first 160 participants) plus 1,254 subjects from 6 global collaborators. The sample metadata nearly always contained a de-identified subject ID, COVID-19 status, age in years and sex. HLA class I and class II types, where available, came from metadata supplied by the sample provider rather than from assay-based typing. The paper as a whole reports these results and caveats: The amount of clinical and demographic metadata varied by source and participant and was provided uncurated.

Worth noting for this clone: No cognate antigen has been identified for it. The sample holds no much larger clone one base away, and base qualities are not on file.

Each collaborating institution followed its own protocols to collect whole blood in K2EDTA tubes. For TCRbeta analysis, collaborator samples were shipped as frozen whole blood, as isolated PBMCs, or as DNA extracted from either sample type. TCRbeta CDR3 regions were amplified from genomic DNA by means of the immunoSEQ Assay, a bias-controlled multiplex PCR. Per the original workflow: The number of nucleated cells in each sample was estimated from the amplification of reference gene primers within the assay. Sequence reads were collapsed and filtered to measure the absolute abundance of every unique TCRbeta CDR3 rearrangement. Productive Simpson clonality was computed per sample as the square root of Simpson's diversity index over productive rearrangements. Drawn from immuneACCESS, this table holds only the in-frame rearrangements with V and J called that TCRdb kept. Clones are partly lost; checked studies trace under half to an unresolved V gene and leave the rest unexplained. V and J calls and clone size come straight from that table; D and trimming were deduced from the DNA. A total of fewer than 120,000 clones appear in this sample, more than 75% of them only once. The ten biggest clones cover roughly 3.3% of the sample.

The source material was peripheral blood. The source of this sequence is a woman between 50 and 59 years old with acute or convalescent COVID-19.

At the DNA level, the sequence is TGCGCCAGCAGCTTGGCGATTGGCACCCCCGAACGTGTCACCGGGGAGCTGTTTTTT. Its protein reads: CASSLAIGTPERVTGELFF. This receptor chain uses TRBV5-1 and TRBJ2-2; the D gene lacks a confident call. Based on the germline V gene, the CDR1 and CDR2 sequences are SGHRS and YFSETQ. The junction carries 22 bases between V and J, which are trimmed by 0 bases and 4 bases respectively. Inclusive of the bounding cysteine and phenylalanine, the CDR3 is 19 residues long. Here the CDR3 DNA is all that survives: 57 bases in frame from base 1.